This T cell receptor beta chain comes out of a study of regulatory T cells in long-lasting Graves disease. This CDR3 region has 16 residues. Per germline, CDR1 SNHLY and CDR2 FYNNEI. This clonotype was found many times. Antigen unknown. One end of the junction is discordant with germline, which a read error may explain. The study, taken as a whole, reports: The analysis examined peripheral blood only and excluded thyroid tissue.

Combining iRepertoire HTBI primers with Arm-PCR of CDR3 regions, the authors built TCR beta libraries. MiXCR, applied by TCRdb to the multiplex PCR reads, yields one record per CDR3 protein. Of 400,000 to 500,000 distinct CDR3 sequences in the sample, roughly 23% were seen once. Time point: persistent/refractory GD, antithyroid drugs over 5 years with positive TRAb. Following extraction of RNA from PBMCs, that RNA was used to make the TCR library. Patients of an endocrinology department in Xi'an, China, were included. The rearrangement links TRBV2 to TRBJ2-7; possible D gene TRBD1, 6 bases. The TCR was taken from a female donor with Graves disease. The sequenced sample was peripheral blood mononuclear cells (PBMCs), obtained when the disease was refractory, from a patient treated with antithyroid drugs. Here the CDR3 DNA reads TGTGCCAGCAATGAACAGGGACCCCAGAGCTCCTACGAGCAGTACTTC. Translation: CASNEQGPQSSYEQYF.